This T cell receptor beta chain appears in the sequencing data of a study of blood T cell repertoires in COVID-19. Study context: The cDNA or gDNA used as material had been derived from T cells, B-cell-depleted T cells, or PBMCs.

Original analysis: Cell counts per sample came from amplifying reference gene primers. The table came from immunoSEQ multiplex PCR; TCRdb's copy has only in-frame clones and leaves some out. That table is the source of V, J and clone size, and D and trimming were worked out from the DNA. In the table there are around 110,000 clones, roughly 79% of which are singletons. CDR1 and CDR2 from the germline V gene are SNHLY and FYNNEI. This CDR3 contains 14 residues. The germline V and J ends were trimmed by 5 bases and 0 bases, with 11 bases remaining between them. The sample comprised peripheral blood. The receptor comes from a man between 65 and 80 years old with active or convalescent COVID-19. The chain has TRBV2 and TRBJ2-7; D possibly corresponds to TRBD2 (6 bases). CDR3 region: CASSSRGSSYEQYF. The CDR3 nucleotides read TGTGCCAGCAGTTCCCGGGGGAGCTCCTACGAGCAGTACTTC.